Listed below are T cell receptor beta chains from one sample, sequenced in a study of breast tumors, draining lymph nodes, adjacent tissues. TCRdb processed the multiplex PCR reads anew with MiXCR; each CDR3 protein has one entry. The sample has about 230,000 distinct CDR3 sequences, about 30% seen once. Sequenced material: axillary lymph node tissue. All receptors come from a female donor with breast cancer. Some clones in this sample may be carry-over from other donors' samples. The CDR3 runs from the conserved cysteine through the conserved F or W. Clone size appears in some rows only: once, few, many, or a class for an expanded clone.

V gene,J gene,clone size,CDR3 protein
TRBV11-3,TRBJ2-5,NA,CASSLVGTGTGETQYF
TRBV24-1,TRBJ2-3,once,CATSDGNSATGTQYF
TRBV6-6,TRBJ1-2,many,CATRSTAYGYTF
TRBV7-6,TRBJ1-6,many,CASSSDLSNSPLHF
TRBV3-1,TRBJ2-7,NA,CASGHELTTYYEQYF
TRBV20-1,TRBJ2-4,many,CSARGATSGRGKNIQYF
TRBV6-6,TRBJ1-4,NA,CGSRLQRGNTEKLFF
TRBV19,TRBJ1-5,NA,CASSPREGQPQHF
TRBV7-2,TRBJ1-4,NA,CASSLNGGQTEKLFF
TRBV20-1,TRBJ1-3,NA,CGAELGTQGTTIYF